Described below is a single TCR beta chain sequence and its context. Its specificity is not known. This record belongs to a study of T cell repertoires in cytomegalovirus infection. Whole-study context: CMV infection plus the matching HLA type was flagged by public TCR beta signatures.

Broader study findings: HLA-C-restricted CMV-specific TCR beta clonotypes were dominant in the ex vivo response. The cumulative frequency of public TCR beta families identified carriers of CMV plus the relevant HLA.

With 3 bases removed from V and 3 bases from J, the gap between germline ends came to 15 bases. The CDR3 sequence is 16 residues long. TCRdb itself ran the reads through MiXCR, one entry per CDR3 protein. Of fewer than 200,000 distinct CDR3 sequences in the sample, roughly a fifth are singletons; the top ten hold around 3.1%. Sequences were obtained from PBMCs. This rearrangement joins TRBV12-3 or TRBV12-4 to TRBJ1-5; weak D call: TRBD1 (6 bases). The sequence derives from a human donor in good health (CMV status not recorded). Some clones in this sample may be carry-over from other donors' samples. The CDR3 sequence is CASSFRGTGFNQPQHF. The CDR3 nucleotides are TGTGCCAGCAGTTTTCGTGGAACAGGGTTCAATCAGCCCCAGCATTTT.